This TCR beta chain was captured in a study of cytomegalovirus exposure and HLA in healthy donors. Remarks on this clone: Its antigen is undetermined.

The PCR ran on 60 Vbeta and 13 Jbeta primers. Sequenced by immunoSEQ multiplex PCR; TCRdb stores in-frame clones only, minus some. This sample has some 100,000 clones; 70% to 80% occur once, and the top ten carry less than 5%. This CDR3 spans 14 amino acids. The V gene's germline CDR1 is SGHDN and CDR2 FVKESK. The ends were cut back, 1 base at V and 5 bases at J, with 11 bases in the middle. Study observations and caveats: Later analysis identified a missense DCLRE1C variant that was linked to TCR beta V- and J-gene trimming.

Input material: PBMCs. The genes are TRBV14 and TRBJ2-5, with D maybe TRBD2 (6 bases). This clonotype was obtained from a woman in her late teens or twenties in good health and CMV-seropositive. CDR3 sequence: CASSQAGVRETQYF. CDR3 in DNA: TGTGCCAGCAGCCAAGCGGGAGTGAGGGAGACCCAGTACTTC.